This TCR beta chain was captured in a study of persistence of HIV-infected CD4 T cells. Study as a whole: Antigen stimulation activated a lower proportion of cells, more of them memory, than anti-CD3/anti-CD28 stimulation.

CDR3 size: 15 residues. V trimming: 3 bases; J trimming: 6 bases; junction bases outside the gene matches: 7. Sequencing used immunoSEQ version 4 in survey mode. Measured with immunoSEQ multiplex PCR; TCRdb has only the in-frame clones, and not every one. The profile shows under 50,000 clones, roughly 92% of them singletons. Findings of the study overall: Rare CMV-responding cells carrying HIV-1 proviruses were not analyzed separately for TCR.

This nonspecific control used anti-CD3/anti-CD28 bead stimulation of CD4+ T cells. Responding CD4+ T cells were sorted by upregulation of both CD40 ligand and CD69. Donors were HIV-1-infected adults who began suppressive ART during chronic infection. Stimulated PBMCs had first been depleted of CD8+ T cells. A note on this clone: Its target is not known.

The clonotype was recovered from an adult man with HIV who was CMV-seropositive. Material: CD4+ T cells sorted from PBMCs after approximately 19-hour stimulation, obtained from a patient who received antiretroviral therapy. The chain links TRBV23-1 to TRBJ1-4, with 7 bases matching TRBD1. TRBV23-1 is marked as an open reading frame, function uncertain. CDR3 DNA sequence: TGCGCCAGCAGTCATGTGACAGGGAGCGATGAAAAACTGTTTTTT. Translated, it gives CASSHVTGSDEKLFF.